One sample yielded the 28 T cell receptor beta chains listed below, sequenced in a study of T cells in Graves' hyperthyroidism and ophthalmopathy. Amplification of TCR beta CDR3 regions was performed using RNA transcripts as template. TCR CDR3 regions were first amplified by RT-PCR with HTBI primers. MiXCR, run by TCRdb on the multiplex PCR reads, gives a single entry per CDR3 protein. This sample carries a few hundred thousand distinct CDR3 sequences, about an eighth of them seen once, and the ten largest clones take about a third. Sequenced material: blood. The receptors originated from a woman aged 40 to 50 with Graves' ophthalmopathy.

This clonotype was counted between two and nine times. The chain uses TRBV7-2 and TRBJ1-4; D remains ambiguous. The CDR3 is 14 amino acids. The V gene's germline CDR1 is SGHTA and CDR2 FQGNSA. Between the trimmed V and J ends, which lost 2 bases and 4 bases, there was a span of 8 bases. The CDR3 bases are TGTGCCAGCAGCTTACTGGGCTTTAATGAAAAACTGTTTTTT. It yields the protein CASSLLGFNEKLFF. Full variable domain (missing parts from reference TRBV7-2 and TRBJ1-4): GAGVSQSPSNKVTEKGKDVELRCDPISGHTALYWYRQSLGQGLEFLIYFQGNSAPDKSGLPSDRFSAERTGGSVSTLTIQRTQQEDSAVYLCASSLLGFNEKLFFGSGTQLSVL.

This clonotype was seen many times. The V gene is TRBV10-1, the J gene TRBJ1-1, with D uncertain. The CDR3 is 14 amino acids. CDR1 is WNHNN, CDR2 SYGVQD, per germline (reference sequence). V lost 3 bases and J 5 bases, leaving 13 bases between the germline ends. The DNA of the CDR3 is TGCGCCAGCAGTGAATCCTCCCTGGGGACTGAAGCTTTCTTT. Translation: CASSESSLGTEAFF.

CDR3 DNA: TGCAGTGCAGAGCGGGACCAAGAGACCCAGTACTTC. Its protein product is CSAERDQETQYF. J is TRBJ2-5 and V is TRBV20-1; D might be TRBD2 (6 bases). The CDR3 runs 12 residues. Per the germline V gene, CDR1 is DFQATT and CDR2 is SNEGSKA (reference sequence). Trimming pared 6 bases from V and 0 bases from J, leaving 8 bases between.

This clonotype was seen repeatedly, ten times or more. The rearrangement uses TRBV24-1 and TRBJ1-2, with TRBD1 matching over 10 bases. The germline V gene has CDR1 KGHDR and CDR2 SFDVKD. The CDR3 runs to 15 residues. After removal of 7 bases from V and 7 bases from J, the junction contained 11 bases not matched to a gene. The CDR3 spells CATRKGDRGDGGYTF. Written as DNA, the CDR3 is TGTGCCACCAGGAAAGGGGACAGGGGTGATGGTGGCTACACCTTC.

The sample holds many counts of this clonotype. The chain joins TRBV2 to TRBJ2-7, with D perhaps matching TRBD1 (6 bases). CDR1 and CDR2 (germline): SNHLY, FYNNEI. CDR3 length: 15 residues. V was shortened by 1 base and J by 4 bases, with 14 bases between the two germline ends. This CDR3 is CASSEDGTRSYEQYF. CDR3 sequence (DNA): TGTGCCAGCAGTGAAGATGGGACACGGTCATACGAGCAGTACTTC.

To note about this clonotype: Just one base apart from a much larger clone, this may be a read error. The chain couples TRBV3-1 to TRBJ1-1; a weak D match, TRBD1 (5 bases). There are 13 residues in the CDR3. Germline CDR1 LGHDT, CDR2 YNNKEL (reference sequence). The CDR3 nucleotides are TGTACCAGCAGCCAGTACCAGGGTAGTGAAGCTTTCTTT. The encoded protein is CTSSQYQGSEAFF.

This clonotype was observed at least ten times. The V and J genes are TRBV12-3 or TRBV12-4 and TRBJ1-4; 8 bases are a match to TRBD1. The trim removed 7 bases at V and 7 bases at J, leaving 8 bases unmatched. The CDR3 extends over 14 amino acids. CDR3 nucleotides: TGTGCCAGCAAATCCCCAGGGGGCGGTGAAAAACTGTTTTTT. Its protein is CASKSPGGGEKLFF.

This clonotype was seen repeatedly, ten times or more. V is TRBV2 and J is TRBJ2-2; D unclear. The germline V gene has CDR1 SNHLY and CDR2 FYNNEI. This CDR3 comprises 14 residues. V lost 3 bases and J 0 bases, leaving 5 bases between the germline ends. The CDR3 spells CASSDGTNTGELFF. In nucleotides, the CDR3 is TGTGCCAGCAGTGATGGAACGAACACCGGGGAGCTGTTTTTT.

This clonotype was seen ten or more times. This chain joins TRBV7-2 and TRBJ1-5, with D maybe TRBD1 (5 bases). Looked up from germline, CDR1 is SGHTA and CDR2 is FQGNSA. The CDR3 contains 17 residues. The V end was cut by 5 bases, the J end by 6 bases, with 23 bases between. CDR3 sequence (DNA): TGTGCCAGCAGCCGAAAAAAGTGGGGGGAGCTCGGTCAGCCCCAGCATTTT. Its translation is CASSRKKWGELGQPQHF.

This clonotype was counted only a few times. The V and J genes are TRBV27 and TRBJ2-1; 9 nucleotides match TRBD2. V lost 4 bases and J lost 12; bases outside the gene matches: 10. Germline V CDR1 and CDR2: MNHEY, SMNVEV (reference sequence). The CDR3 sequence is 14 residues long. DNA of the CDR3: TGTGCCAGCAGTTATTGGGCGGGAGGGCTTGGGCAGTTCTTC. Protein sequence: CASSYWAGGLGQFF.

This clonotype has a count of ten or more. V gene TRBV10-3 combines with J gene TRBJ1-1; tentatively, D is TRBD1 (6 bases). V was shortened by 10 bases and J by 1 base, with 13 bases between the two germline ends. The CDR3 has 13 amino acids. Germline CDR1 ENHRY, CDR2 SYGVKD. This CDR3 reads CATRGAGNTEAFF. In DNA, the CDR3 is TGTGCCACCAGGGGAGCTGGGAACACTGAAGCTTTCTTT.

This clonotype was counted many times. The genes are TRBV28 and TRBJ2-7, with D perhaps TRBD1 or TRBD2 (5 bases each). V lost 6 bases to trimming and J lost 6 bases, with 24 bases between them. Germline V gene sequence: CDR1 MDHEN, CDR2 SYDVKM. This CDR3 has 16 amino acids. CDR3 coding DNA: TGTGCCAGCAGCCTTGGGGCAGGCGATGGGAGAGTCGAGCAGTACTTC. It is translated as CASSLGAGDGRVEQYF.

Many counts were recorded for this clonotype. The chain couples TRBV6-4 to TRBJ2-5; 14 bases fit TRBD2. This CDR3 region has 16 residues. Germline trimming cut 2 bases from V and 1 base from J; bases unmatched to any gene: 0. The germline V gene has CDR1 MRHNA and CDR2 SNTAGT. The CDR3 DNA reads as TGTGCCAGCAGTGACGGGACTAGCGGGGGCCAAGAGACCCAGTACTTC. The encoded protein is CASSDGTSGGQETQYF.

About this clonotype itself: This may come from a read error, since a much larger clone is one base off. In DNA, the CDR3 is TGTGCCGGCAGTGCCGAGGGGAATCTAGAAAAACTGTTTTTT. As protein: CAGSAEGNLEKLFF. The rearrangement links TRBV6-2 or TRBV6-3 to TRBJ1-4, with TRBD1 as a possible D gene (5 bases). This CDR3 spans 14 amino acids. Looked up from germline, CDR1 is MNHEY and CDR2 is SVGEGT.

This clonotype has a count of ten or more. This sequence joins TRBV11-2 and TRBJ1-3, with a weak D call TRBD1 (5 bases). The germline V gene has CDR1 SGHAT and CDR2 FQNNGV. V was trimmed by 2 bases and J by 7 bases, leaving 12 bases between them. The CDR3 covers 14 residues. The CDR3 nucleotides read TGTGCCAGCAGCTTAATTTTGGGGGTCAACACCATATATTTT. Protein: CASSLILGVNTIYF.

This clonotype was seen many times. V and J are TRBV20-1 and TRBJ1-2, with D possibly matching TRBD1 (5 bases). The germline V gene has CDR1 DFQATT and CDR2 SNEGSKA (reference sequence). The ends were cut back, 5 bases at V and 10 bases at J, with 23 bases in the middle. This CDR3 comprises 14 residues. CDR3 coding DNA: TGCAGTGCTGATATGCCTGGGGCAGGCGGGATCTACACCTTC. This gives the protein CSADMPGAGGIYTF.

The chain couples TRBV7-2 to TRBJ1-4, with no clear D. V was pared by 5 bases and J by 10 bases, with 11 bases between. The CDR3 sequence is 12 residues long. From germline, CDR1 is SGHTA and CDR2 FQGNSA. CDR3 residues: CASSLGPGKLFF. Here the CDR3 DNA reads TGTGCCAGCAGCCTAGGGCCGGGAAAACTGTTTTTT.

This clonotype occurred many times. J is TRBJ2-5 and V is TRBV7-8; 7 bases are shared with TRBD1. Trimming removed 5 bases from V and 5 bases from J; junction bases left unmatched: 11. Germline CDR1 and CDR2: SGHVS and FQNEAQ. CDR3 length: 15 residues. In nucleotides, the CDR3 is TGTGCCAGCAGCACCTCGACAGGGTTAAGGGAGACCCAGTACTTC. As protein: CASSTSTGLRETQYF. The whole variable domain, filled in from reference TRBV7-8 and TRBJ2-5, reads GAGVSQSPRYKVAKRGQDVALRCDPISGHVSLFWYQQALGQGPEFLTYFQNEAQLDKSGLPSDRFFAERPEGSVSTLKIQRTQQEDSAVYLCASSTSTGLRETQYFGPGTRLLVL.

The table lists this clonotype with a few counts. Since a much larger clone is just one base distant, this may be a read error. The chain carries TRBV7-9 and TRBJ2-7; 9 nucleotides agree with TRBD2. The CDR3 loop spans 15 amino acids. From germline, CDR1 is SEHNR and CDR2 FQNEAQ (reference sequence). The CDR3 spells CASSIAGAGTYEQHF. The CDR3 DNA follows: TGTGCCAGCAGTATAGCGGGGGCTGGGACCTACGAGCAGCACTTC.

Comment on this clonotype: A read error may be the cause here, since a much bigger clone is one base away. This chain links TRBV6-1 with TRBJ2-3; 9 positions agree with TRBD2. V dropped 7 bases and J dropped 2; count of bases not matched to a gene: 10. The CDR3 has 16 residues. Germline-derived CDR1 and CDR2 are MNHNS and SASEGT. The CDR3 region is CASNSPGTSPTDTQYF. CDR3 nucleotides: TGTGCCAGCAACTCCCCCGGGACTAGCCCCACAGATACGCAGTATTTT.

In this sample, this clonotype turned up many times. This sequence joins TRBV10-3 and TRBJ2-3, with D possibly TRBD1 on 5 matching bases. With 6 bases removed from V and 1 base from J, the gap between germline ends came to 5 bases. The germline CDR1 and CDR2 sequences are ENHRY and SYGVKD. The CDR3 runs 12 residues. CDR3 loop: CAIRQGTDTQYF. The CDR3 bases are TGTGCCATCAGACAGGGCACAGATACGCAGTATTTT.

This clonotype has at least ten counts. The DNA of the CDR3 is TGTGCCAGCAGTTACGGGAATGAGCAGTTCTTC. This encodes CASSYGNEQFF. The V and J genes are TRBV6-5 and TRBJ2-1; no clear D. The CDR3 is made up of 11 amino acids. Germline CDR1 reads MNHEY; CDR2 reads SVGAGI. Trimming cost V 2 bases and J 7 bases, with 3 bases left between them.

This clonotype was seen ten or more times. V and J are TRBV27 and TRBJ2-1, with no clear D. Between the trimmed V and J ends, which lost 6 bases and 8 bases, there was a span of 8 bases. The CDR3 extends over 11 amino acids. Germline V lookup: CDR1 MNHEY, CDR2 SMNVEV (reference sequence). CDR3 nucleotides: TGTGCCAGCAGCTTACGCCATGAGCAGTTCTTC. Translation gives CASSLRHEQFF.

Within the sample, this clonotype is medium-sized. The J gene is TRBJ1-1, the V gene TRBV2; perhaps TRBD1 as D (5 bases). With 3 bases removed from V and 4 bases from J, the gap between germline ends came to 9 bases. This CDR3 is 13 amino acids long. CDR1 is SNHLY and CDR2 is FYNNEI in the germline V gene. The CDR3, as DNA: TGTGCCAGCAGTGACGGGGGAATCACTGAAGCTTTCTTT. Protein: CASSDGGITEAFF.

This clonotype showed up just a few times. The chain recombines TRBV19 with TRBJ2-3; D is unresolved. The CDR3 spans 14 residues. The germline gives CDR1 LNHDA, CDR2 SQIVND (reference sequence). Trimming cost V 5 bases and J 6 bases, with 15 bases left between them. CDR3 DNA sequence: TGTGCCAGTAGTTTTAGTCCTGCGGTTGATACGCAGTATTTT. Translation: CASSFSPAVDTQYF.

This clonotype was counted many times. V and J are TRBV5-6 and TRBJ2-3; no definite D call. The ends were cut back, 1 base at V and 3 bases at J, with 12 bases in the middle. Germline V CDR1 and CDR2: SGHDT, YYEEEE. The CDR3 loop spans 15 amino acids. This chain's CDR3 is CASSLRQVQTDTQYF. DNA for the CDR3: TGTGCCAGCAGCTTGAGGCAGGTCCAGACAGATACGCAGTATTTT.

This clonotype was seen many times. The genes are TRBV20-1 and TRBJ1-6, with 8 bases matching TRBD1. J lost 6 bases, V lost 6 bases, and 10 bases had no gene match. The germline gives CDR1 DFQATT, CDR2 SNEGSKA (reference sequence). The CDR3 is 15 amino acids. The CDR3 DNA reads TGCAGTGCACAGACAGGGGTACTAGGTAATTCACCCCTCCACTTT. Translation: CSAQTGVLGNSPLHF.

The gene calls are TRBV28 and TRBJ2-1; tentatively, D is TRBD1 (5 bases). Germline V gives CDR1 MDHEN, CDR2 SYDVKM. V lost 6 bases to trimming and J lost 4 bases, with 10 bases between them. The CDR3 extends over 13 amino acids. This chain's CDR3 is CASRPDSYNEQFF. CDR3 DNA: TGTGCCAGCAGACCTGACAGTTACAATGAGCAGTTCTTC. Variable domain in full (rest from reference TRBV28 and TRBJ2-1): DVKVTQSSRYLVKRTGEKVFLECVQDMDHENMFWYRQDPGLGLRLIYFSYDVKMKEKGDIPEGYSVSREKKERFSLILESASTNQTSMYLCASRPDSYNEQFFGPGTRLTVL.